Each of the 3 T cell receptor beta chains below was sequenced from the same sample in a study of OX40 agonist ivuxolimab in advanced cancers. Method: immunoSEQ multiplex PCR; TCRdb's copy keeps in-frame clones and lacks some. The sample holds 50,000 or so clones, over 75% seen once. Source: CD4+ or CD8+ T cells sorted from blood, taken in a trial of the OX40 agonist ivuxolimab. These receptors all stem from an adult with an advanced solid tumor such as melanoma, head and neck, liver or kidney cancer.

The chain recombines TRBV6-6 with TRBJ1-2, with 8 bases identical to TRBD1. CDR3 length: 13 residues. J lost 4 bases, V lost 6 bases, and 4 bases had no gene match. The V gene's germline CDR1 is MNHNY and CDR2 SVGAGI (reference sequence). DNA of the CDR3: TGTGCCAGCAGCCGCGACAGGGGCTATGGCTACACCTTC. Encoded protein: CASSRDRGYGYTF.

Within the sample, this clone is medium-sized (0.01 to 0.1%). This rearrangement joins TRBV18 to TRBJ1-1; perhaps TRBD1 as D (5 bases). Germline lookup yields CDR1 KGHSH and CDR2 LQKENI. The ends were cut back, 6 bases at V and 6 bases at J, with 14 bases in the middle. The CDR3 contains 13 residues. This chain's CDR3 is CASSPKDIAEAFF. Written as DNA, the CDR3 is TGTGCCAGCTCTCCCAAGGACATTGCTGAAGCTTTCTTT.

The chain joins TRBV28 to TRBJ1-6; perhaps TRBD1 as D (5 bases). Germline V gene lookup returns CDR1 MDHEN and CDR2 SYDVKM. Trimming stripped 7 bases from V and 6 bases from J, with 22 bases between. The CDR3 runs to 17 residues. This CDR3 is CASKDSLGRGGNSPLHF. CDR3 coding DNA: TGTGCCAGCAAGGATAGCCTGGGGCGGGGGGGTAATTCACCCCTCCACTTT.